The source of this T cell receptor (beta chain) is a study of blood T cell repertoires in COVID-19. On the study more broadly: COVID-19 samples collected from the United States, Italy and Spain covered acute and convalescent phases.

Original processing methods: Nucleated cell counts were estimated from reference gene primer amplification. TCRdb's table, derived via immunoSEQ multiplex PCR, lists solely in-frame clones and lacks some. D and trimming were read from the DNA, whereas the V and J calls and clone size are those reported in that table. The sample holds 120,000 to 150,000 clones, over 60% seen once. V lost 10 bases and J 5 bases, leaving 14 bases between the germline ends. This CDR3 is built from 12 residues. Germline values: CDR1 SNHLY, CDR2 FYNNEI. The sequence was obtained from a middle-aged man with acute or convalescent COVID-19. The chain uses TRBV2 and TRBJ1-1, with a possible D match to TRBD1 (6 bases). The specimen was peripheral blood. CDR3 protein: CATRQDGTEAFF. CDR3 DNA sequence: TGTGCCACCCGACAGGACGGGACTGAAGCTTTCTTT.